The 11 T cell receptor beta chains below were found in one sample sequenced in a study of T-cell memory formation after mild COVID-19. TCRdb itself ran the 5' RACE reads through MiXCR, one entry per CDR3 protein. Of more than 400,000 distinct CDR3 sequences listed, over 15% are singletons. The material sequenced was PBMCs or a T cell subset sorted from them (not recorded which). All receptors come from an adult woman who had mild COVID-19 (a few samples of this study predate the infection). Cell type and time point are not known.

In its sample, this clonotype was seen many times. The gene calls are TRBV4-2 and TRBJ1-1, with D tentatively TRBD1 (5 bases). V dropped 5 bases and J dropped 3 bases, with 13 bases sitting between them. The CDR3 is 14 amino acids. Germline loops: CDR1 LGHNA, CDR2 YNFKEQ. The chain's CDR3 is CASSTRDGYTEAFF. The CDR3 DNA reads TGTGCCAGCAGCACCCGGGACGGATACACTGAAGCTTTCTTT.

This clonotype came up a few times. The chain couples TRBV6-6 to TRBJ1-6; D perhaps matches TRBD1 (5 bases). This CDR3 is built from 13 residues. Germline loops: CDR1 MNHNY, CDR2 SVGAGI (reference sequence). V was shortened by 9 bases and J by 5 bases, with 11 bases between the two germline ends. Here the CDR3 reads CASTPGHNSPLHF. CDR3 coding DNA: TGTGCCAGTACGCCGGGGCATAATTCACCCCTCCACTTT.

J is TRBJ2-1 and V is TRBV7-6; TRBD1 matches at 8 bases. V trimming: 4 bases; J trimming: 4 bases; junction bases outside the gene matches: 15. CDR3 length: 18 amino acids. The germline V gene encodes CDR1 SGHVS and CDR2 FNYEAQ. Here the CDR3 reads CASSSDEMDRAPYNEQFF. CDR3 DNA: TGTGCCAGCAGCTCGGACGAAATGGACAGGGCCCCTTACAATGAGCAGTTCTTC.

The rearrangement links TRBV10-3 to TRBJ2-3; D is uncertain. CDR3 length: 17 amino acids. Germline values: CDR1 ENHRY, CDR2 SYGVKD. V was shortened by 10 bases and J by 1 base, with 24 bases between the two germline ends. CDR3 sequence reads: CATKWGRIGFRTDTQYF. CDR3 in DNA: TGTGCCACCAAGTGGGGAAGAATTGGGTTCCGCACAGATACGCAGTATTTT.

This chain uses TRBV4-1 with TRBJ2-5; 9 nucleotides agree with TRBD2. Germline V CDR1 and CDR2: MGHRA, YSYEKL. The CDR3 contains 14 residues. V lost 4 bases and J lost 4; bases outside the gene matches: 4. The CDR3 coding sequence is TGCGCCAGCAGCCTTAGCGGGAGTGGAGAGACCCAGTACTTC. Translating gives CASSLSGSGETQYF.

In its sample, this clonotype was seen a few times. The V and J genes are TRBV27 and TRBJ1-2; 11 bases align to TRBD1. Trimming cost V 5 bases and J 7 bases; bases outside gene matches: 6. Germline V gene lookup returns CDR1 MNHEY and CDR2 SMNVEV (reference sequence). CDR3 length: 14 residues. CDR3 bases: TGTGCCAGCAGTCCCCGGACAGGGGGCGCTGGCTACACCTTC. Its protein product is CASSPRTGGAGYTF.

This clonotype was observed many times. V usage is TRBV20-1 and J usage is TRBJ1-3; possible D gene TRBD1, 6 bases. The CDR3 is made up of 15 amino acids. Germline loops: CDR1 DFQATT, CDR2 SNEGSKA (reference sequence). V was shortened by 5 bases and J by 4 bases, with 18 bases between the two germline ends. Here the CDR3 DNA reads TGCAGTGCTTTGACCCTACAGGGTTTCGGAAACACCATATATTTT. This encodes CSALTLQGFGNTIYF.

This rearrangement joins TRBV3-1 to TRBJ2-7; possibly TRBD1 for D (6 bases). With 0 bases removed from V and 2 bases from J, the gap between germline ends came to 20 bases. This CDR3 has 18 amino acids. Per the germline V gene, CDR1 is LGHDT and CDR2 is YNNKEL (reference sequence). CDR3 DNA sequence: TGTGCCAGCAGCCAAGATAGATTCTGGGACACCGGCACCTACGAGCAGTACTTC. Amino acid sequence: CASSQDRFWDTGTYEQYF.

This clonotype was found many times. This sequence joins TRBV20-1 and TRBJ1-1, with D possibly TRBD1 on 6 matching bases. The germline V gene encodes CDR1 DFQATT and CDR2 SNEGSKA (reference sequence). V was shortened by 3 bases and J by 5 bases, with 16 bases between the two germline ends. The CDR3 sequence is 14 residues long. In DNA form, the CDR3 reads TGCAGTGCTAGTCGAGGGGGGTCAGGGACTGAAGCTTTCTTT. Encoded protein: CSASRGGSGTEAFF.

CDR3 sequence (DNA): TGTGCCACCAGCAGCCAGGGGGCGGGCCACAATGAGCAGTTCTTC. The encoded protein is CATSSQGAGHNEQFF. This chain uses TRBV15 with TRBJ2-1; 8 bases align to TRBD1. Germline V gene data show CDR1 as LNHNV and CDR2 as YYDKDF (reference sequence). J lost 5 bases, V lost 3 bases, and 6 bases had no gene match. The CDR3 spans 15 residues.

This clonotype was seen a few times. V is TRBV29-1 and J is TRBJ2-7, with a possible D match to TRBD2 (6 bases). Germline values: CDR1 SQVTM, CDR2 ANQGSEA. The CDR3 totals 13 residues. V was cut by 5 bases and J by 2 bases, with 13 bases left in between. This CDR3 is CSVCSAGTYEQYF. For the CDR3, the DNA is TGCAGCGTTTGTAGCGCGGGGACCTACGAGCAGTACTTC.